This entry lists 15 T cell receptor beta chains sequenced from one sample in a study of T cell responses to AZD1222 COVID-19 vaccine. Generated by immunoSEQ multiplex PCR, the TCRdb table keeps only in-frame clones and is missing some. The table lists some 120,000 clones, approximately 85% of them singletons. The source material was peripheral blood, sampled on day 0 of MenACWY control vaccination. The receptors come from an adult in good health.

The chain recombines TRBV10-3 with TRBJ1-4; 7 nucleotides match TRBD1. V was pared by 3 bases and J by 5 bases, with 6 bases of the junction left unmatched. The CDR3 has 15 residues. CDR1 and CDR2 (germline): ENHRY, SYGVKD. The DNA for the CDR3 is TGTGCCATCAGTGAATGGGGCAGGGGGAATGAAAAACTGTTTTTT. It is translated as CAISEWGRGNEKLFF.

The chain carries TRBV5-1 and TRBJ2-7; TRBD1 aligns across 8 bases. This CDR3 has 14 residues. Trimming at V came to 4 bases and at J to 7 bases, leaving 10 bases not matched to a gene. CDR1 and CDR2 from the germline V gene are SGHRS and YFSETQ. The CDR3 region has the DNA TGCGCCAGCAGCGTGACGGGACAGGCTCGTGAGCAGTACTTC. It yields the protein CASSVTGQAREQYF.

This chain uses TRBV24-1 with TRBJ2-3; 7 bases map to TRBD1. The V gene end was trimmed by 2 bases and the J gene end by 2 bases; junction bases not matched to a gene: 6. Germline CDR1 KGHDR, CDR2 SFDVKD. The length of the CDR3 is 16 residues. The CDR3 region is CATSDSTGAFTDTQYF. As DNA, the CDR3 is TGTGCCACCAGTGATTCTACAGGGGCTTTCACAGATACGCAGTATTTT.

The chain couples TRBV19 to TRBJ1-2; D not resolved. Trimming shortened V by 3 bases and J by 4 bases, and 9 bases separated the two germline ends. CDR1 LNHDA and CDR2 SQIVND come from the germline V gene (reference sequence). This CDR3 has 13 residues. This CDR3 reads CASSIGRSYGYTF. The CDR3 nucleotides read TGTGCCAGTAGTATCGGCAGAAGCTATGGCTACACCTTC.

This clone has just one count. The genes are TRBV2 and TRBJ2-1; 8 bases match TRBD1. The germline V gene has CDR1 SNHLY and CDR2 FYNNEI. V was pared by 0 bases and J by 1 base, with 2 bases of the junction left unmatched. CDR3 length: 16 amino acids. This CDR3 is CASSEAGTGSYNEQFF. The CDR3 DNA reads as TGTGCCAGCAGTGAAGCTGGGACAGGATCCTACAATGAGCAGTTCTTC.

V gene TRBV5-5 combines with J gene TRBJ2-7; D gene uncertain. This CDR3 comprises 14 residues. The germline gives CDR1 SGHKS, CDR2 YYEKEE (reference sequence). V was cut by 3 bases and J by 2 bases, with 12 bases left in between. CDR3 sequence reads: CASSSDPAAYEQYF. DNA of the CDR3: TGTGCCAGCAGCTCGGATCCCGCTGCCTACGAGCAGTACTTC.

V gene TRBV11-2 combines with J gene TRBJ2-7; D remains unclear. There are 14 residues in the CDR3. V was pared by 7 bases and J by 0 bases, with 13 bases between. CDR1 SGHAT and CDR2 FQNNGV come from the germline V gene. The CDR3 DNA reads TGTGCCAGCACCTTCCTTTTAGACTCCTACGAGCAGTACTTC. Protein sequence: CASTFLLDSYEQYF.

This chain joins TRBV9 and TRBJ2-3, with D unresolved. V dropped 0 bases and J dropped 4 bases, with 6 bases sitting between them. The germline gives CDR1 SGDLS, CDR2 YYNGEE. This CDR3 spans 13 amino acids. This CDR3 is CASSVEGPDTQYF. The CDR3, as DNA: TGTGCCAGCAGCGTAGAGGGTCCAGATACGCAGTATTTT.

This chain joins TRBV12-3 or TRBV12-4 and TRBJ2-7, with TRBD2 as a possible D gene (6 bases). V gave up 10 bases and J gave up 6 bases, with 19 bases separating them. This CDR3 contains 13 residues. In DNA, the CDR3 is TGTGCCACGACAATTGAAGGAGGGGCCGAGCAGTACTTC. Its protein product is CATTIEGGAEQYF.

V gene TRBV5-1 combines with J gene TRBJ2-5; D assignment may be TRBD1 or TRBD2 (7 bases each). The CDR3 runs 15 residues. Germline V lookup: CDR1 SGHRS, CDR2 YFSETQ. V lost 4 bases and J 2 bases, leaving 15 bases between the germline ends. CDR3 region: CASSLWGGQQETQYF. The CDR3 bases are TGCGCCAGCAGCCTCTGGGGGGGACAGCAAGAGACCCAGTACTTC.

This chain joins TRBV30 and TRBJ1-5, with a possible D match to TRBD1 (6 bases). V lost 2 bases and J 5 bases, leaving 16 bases between the germline ends. The CDR3 sequence is 15 residues long. The germline V gene encodes CDR1 GTSNPN and CDR2 SVGIG (reference sequence). CDR3 region: CAWSPMRGYHQPQHF. The CDR3 DNA reads as TGTGCCTGGAGTCCCATGAGGGGGTACCATCAGCCCCAGCATTTT.

The chain is built from TRBV6-5 and TRBJ2-5; 11 nucleotides agree with TRBD2. This CDR3 has 15 amino acids. The trim removed 4 bases at V and 4 bases at J, leaving 5 bases unmatched. CDR1 MNHEY and CDR2 SVGAGI come from the germline V gene. CDR3 sequence: CASSLAGGRGETQYF. DNA of the CDR3: TGTGCCAGCAGTTTAGCGGGGGGGCGTGGAGAGACCCAGTACTTC.

V usage is TRBV5-1 and J usage is TRBJ2-1; 7 nucleotides align to TRBD2. In germline, CDR1 is SGHRS, CDR2 YFSETQ. The V and J ends lost 5 bases and 3 bases, in that order; junction bases with no gene match: 8. The CDR3 spans 15 residues. This CDR3 is CASSQMGGNYNEQFF. CDR3 nucleotide sequence: TGCGCCAGCAGTCAGATGGGGGGGAACTACAATGAGCAGTTCTTC. The complete variable domain, with remaining parts taken from reference TRBV5-1 and TRBJ2-1, reads KAGVTQTPRYLIKTRGQQVTLSCSPISGHRSVSWYQQTPGQGLQFLFEYFSETQRNKGNFPGRFSGRQFSNSRSEMNVSTLELGDSALYLCASSQMGGNYNEQFFGPGTRLTVL.

Here the CDR3 reads CAIGRGRTGELFF. Written as DNA, the CDR3 is TGTGCTATCGGGCGGGGCCGGACCGGGGAGCTGTTTTTT. The rearrangement uses TRBV12-3 or TRBV12-4 and TRBJ2-2; weak D call: TRBD2 (6 bases). The CDR3 has 13 residues.

A few counts support this clone. DNA of the CDR3: TGTGCCAGCTCACCACCCCTAGCGGGGACCTACGAGCAGTACTTC. This encodes CASSPPLAGTYEQYF. J is TRBJ2-7 and V is TRBV18; 9 bases align to TRBD2. J gave up 2 bases and V 0 bases, and 2 bases lay outside the gene matches. The CDR3 totals 15 residues. Germline lookup yields CDR1 KGHSH and CDR2 LQKENI.